This is a list of T cell receptor beta chains from one sample in a study of cytomegalovirus exposure and HLA in healthy donors. TCRdb's table, derived via immunoSEQ multiplex PCR, lists solely in-frame clones and lacks some. The sample has about 160,000 clones; over 70% are singletons. Sequencing was carried out using PBMCs. The receptors derive from a man aged 30 to 39 in good health and CMV-seronegative. Both conserved end residues are trimmed from each CDR3. Fields, in order: V gene, J gene, D gene, CDR3 protein. The D gene is left open where the match is weak.

>TRBV28|TRBJ2-5|NA
ASRERGRRGYQETQY
>TRBV11-2|TRBJ2-5|TRBD1
ASSRDRGYETQY
>TRBV19|TRBJ1-4|NA
ASSLRTGPVVEKLF
>TRBV2|TRBJ2-1|NA
ASSESGSYNEQF
>TRBV9|TRBJ1-6|NA
ASSVGAGNNSPLH
>TRBV19|TRBJ1-3|NA
ASSIVATSGNTIY
>TRBV5-6|TRBJ1-1|NA
ASSPYRVNTEAF
>TRBV6-6|TRBJ1-2|TRBD1
ASSYPSGQGVYGYT
>TRBV4-1|TRBJ1-1|NA
ASSQFDQTRIDAF
>TRBV6-1|TRBJ1-4|NA
ASSELPQASSF
>TRBV27|NA|TRBD1
ASLRTGNSYEQY
>TRBV5-4|TRBJ2-7|TRBD2
ASSLLAGGPGEQY
>TRBV28|TRBJ1-1|NA
ASSLGTSGVTEAF
>TRBV9|TRBJ2-1|TRBD2
ASSTQSGGGVQF
>TRBV7-2|TRBJ2-3|TRBD1
ASSLEDRGLDTQY
>TRBV11-1|TRBJ2-2|TRBD1
ASSSRDRTNTGELF
>TRBV28|TRBJ2-7|TRBD2
ASSLTSGSPYEQY
>TRBV6-5|TRBJ2-5|NA
ASSTLGTQY
>TRBV6-1|TRBJ1-5|NA
ASSELGLRGNQPQH
>TRBV4-2|TRBJ2-3|TRBD2
ASSPRLGLAGSQGSTDTQY
>TRBV5-1|NA|NA
ASSPGNEQY
>TRBV9|TRBJ2-3|TRBD2
ASEGLAGNGYTQY
>TRBV4-2|TRBJ2-7|NA
ASSQEVGGMRYEQY
>TRBV6-6|TRBJ1-1|NA
ASSYSGTLNTEAF
>TRBV6-6|TRBJ2-5|NA
ASSYSEGRETQY
>TRBV30|TRBJ2-5|NA
AWTRGGKETQY
>TRBV19|TRBJ2-7|TRBD1
ASSKTGFGGLSEQY
>TRBV7-2|TRBJ2-7|NA
ASSWGLSPEQY
>TRBV19|TRBJ2-5|TRBD2
ASSTSGSYQETQY
>TRBV25-1|TRBJ2-6|TRBD1
ATSQGSGANVLT
>TRBV9|TRBJ2-5|TRBD2
ASSVTSGGVQETQY
>TRBV11-2|TRBJ2-5|TRBD1
ASSFGTGGEETQY
>TRBV9|TRBJ1-1|NA
ASSATENTEAF
>TRBV5-4|TRBJ2-3|NA
ASSLAGLLIRTDTQY
>TRBV7-6|TRBJ2-1|TRBD1
ASSFTGTDHNEQF
>TRBV28|TRBJ2-1|TRBD2
ASSLNLAGSSYNEQF
>TRBV6-5|TRBJ2-1|TRBD2
ASSYGRGSHNEQF
>TRBV30|TRBJ2-7|TRBD1
AWSYRGREQY
>TRBV30|TRBJ1-1|NA
AWSLLQGHTEAF
>TRBV2|TRBJ1-3|TRBD1
ASSPLTGGGDTIY
>TRBV5-6|TRBJ1-5|NA
ASSAHLARDQPQH
>TRBV15|TRBJ2-7|TRBD2
ATSGGLAGVYEQY
>TRBV4-3|TRBJ1-2|TRBD1
ASSQEPRGQGYT
>TRBV19|TRBJ2-3|NA
ATNPTLGSGTDTQY
>TRBV2|TRBJ2-7|NA
ASSRQGRLSTEQY
>TRBV19|TRBJ1-3|NA
ASSAQAISGNTIY
>TRBV9|TRBJ2-7|TRBD2
ASSGGGRSPYEQY
>TRBV29-1|TRBJ2-5|NA
SVVSSLSQETQY
>TRBV28|TRBJ1-1|NA
ASSPPAVNTEAF
>TRBV6-5|TRBJ1-2|NA
ASSYRSGQSYGYT
>TRBV10-3|TRBJ2-3|TRBD1
AISDINRGVTDTQY
>TRBV5-4|TRBJ1-1|NA
ASSLAGDTEAF
>TRBV28|TRBJ1-1|NA
ASSLTYEAF
>TRBV6-5|TRBJ1-1|NA
ASSRSSMNTEAF
>TRBV28|TRBJ1-2|NA
ASSLRGGGRIYGYT
>TRBV7-9|TRBJ1-5|TRBD1
SSSLALTGQDQPQH
>TRBV28|TRBJ1-4|TRBD1
ASSFPRDRGEKLF
>TRBV6-5|TRBJ1-5|NA
ASRSGVEPQH